These 13 T cell receptor beta chains were all obtained from the same sample, sequenced in a study of response to subunit inactivated influenza vaccine. TCRdb re-called the RT-PCR reads with MiXCR, one entry per CDR3 protein. Here the sample spans roughly 570,000 distinct CDR3 sequences, 10% to 15% being singletons. The specimen comprised PBMCs from blood, sampled 40 to 50 days after vaccination. The receptors here all came from a man in his fifties or sixties who received an inactivated influenza vaccine.

The genes are TRBV4-2 and TRBJ2-1; TRBD2 agrees at 13 bases. CDR1 and CDR2 from the germline V gene are LGHNA and YNFKEQ. The V and J ends lost 0 bases and 7 bases, in that order; junction bases with no gene match: 12. The CDR3 contains 19 residues. CDR3 protein: CASSQDPRGLAGAGNEQFF. The CDR3 bases are TGTGCCAGCAGCCAAGATCCAAGAGGACTAGCGGGAGCTGGGAATGAGCAGTTCTTC.

The V and J genes are TRBV7-8 and TRBJ2-7, with 9 nucleotides matching TRBD2. CDR3 length: 15 residues. Germline CDR1 reads SGHVS; CDR2 reads FQNEAQ. The J segment lost 6 bases and the V segment lost 2 bases, leaving 8 bases of the junction unmatched. The CDR3 loop is CASSLTGRGGGEQYF. The CDR3 DNA follows: TGTGCCAGCAGCTTAACTGGGCGGGGGGGCGGCGAGCAGTACTTC.

The chain links TRBV28 to TRBJ1-1, with 8 bases that match TRBD1. Per germline, CDR1 MDHEN and CDR2 SYDVKM. This CDR3 region has 14 residues. The V gene end was trimmed by 6 bases and the J gene end by 4 bases; junction bases not matched to a gene: 7. CDR3: CASSRIQGGTEAFF. In DNA, the CDR3 is TGTGCCAGCAGCCGAATACAGGGGGGCACTGAAGCTTTCTTT.

Only a few counts were recorded for this clonotype. The gene calls are TRBV29-1 and TRBJ2-1, with 8 bases that match TRBD2. Germline V gene data show CDR1 as SQVTM and CDR2 as ANQGSEA. CDR3 length: 15 amino acids. The junction had 13 bases not matched to a gene; V was cut back by 8 bases and J by 4 bases. This CDR3 is CSMTKRTSSYNEQFF. CDR3 in DNA: TGCAGCATGACGAAGAGGACTAGCAGTTACAATGAGCAGTTCTTC.

The V and J genes are TRBV7-9 and TRBJ2-7, with D unclear. Trimming cost V 1 base and J 0 bases, with 16 bases left between them. The CDR3 contains 17 residues. The V gene's germline CDR1 is SEHNR and CDR2 FQNEAQ (reference sequence). The CDR3 bases are TGTGCCAGCAGCTTAGAGCCCCTCACCGATAGCTCCTACGAGCAGTACTTC. Translating gives CASSLEPLTDSSYEQYF.

Only a few counts were recorded for this clonotype. This rearrangement joins TRBV12-3 or TRBV12-4 to TRBJ2-3; 7 bases match TRBD2. The CDR3 has 14 amino acids. V dropped 5 bases and J dropped 6; count of bases not matched to a gene: 8. Here the CDR3 DNA reads TGTGCCAGCAGTATTGGACTAGTAAAGGATACGCAGTATTTT. Translated: CASSIGLVKDTQYF.

The chain has TRBV11-1 and TRBJ2-7; 14 nucleotides line up with TRBD2. Germline V gene sequence: CDR1 SGHAT, CDR2 FQDESV (reference sequence). This CDR3 has 18 residues. V gave up 5 bases and J gave up 0 bases; unmatched junction bases: 9. The CDR3 DNA reads as TGTGCCAGCAGCCCAAGACTAGCGGGGGGGTCTTCCTCCTACGAGCAGTACTTC. Its translation: CASSPRLAGGSSSYEQYF.

Ten or more counts support this clonotype. The V and J genes are TRBV6-6 and TRBJ2-1; 7 nucleotides align to TRBD1. The CDR3 has 13 amino acids. The V segment lost 6 bases and the J segment 10 bases; nucleotides outside the gene matches: 9. The V gene's germline CDR1 is MNHNY and CDR2 SVGAGI (reference sequence). CDR3 amino acids: CASRTDRFGEQFF. The CDR3 nucleotides read TGTGCCAGCAGAACGGACAGGTTCGGCGAGCAGTTCTTC.

This clonotype was counted a few times. This chain connects TRBV10-3 to TRBJ1-4; no clear D. Germline V gene data show CDR1 as ENHRY and CDR2 as SYGVKD. V shed 10 bases and J shed 8 bases, with 17 bases lying between them. The CDR3 is made up of 13 amino acids. The CDR3 nucleotides read TGTGCCACCCTCCGCGGGTACGGCGAAAAACTGTTTTTT. It translates to CATLRGYGEKLFF.

This clonotype was seen more than once but under ten times. V is TRBV12-3 or TRBV12-4 and J is TRBJ2-2; D is uncertain. V gave up 8 bases and J gave up 6 bases, with 10 bases separating them. This CDR3 is 12 amino acids long. For the CDR3, the DNA is TGTGCCAGCCGAGTGGGCGCCGGGGAGCTGTTTTTT. Its protein product is CASRVGAGELFF.

The chain has TRBV7-9 and TRBJ2-7, with D possibly TRBD2 on 6 matching bases. The CDR3 is 16 residues long. Germline V lookup: CDR1 SEHNR, CDR2 FQNEAQ (reference sequence). The germline V and J ends were trimmed by 1 base and 4 bases, with 17 bases remaining between them. This CDR3 is CASSLGWKTRGYEQYF. The CDR3 DNA sequence: TGTGCCAGCAGCTTAGGGTGGAAAACTCGGGGGTACGAGCAGTACTTC.

CDR3 in amino acids: CASRADRNTEAFF. The CDR3 DNA sequence: TGTGCCAGCAGGGCCGACAGGAACACTGAAGCTTTCTTT. The chain uses TRBV6-1 and TRBJ1-1; possible D gene TRBD1, 5 bases. Trimming stripped 6 bases from V and 1 base from J, with 9 bases between. Per the germline V gene, CDR1 is MNHNS and CDR2 is SASEGT. The CDR3 has 13 residues.

This clonotype was seen a few times. The chain carries TRBV5-1 and TRBJ2-1, with 9 positions matching TRBD1. V lost 3 bases and J lost 9; bases outside the gene matches: 4. The germline V gene encodes CDR1 SGHRS and CDR2 YFSETQ. This CDR3 contains 13 residues. CDR3 sequence reads: CASSSTGGFEQFF. As DNA, the CDR3 is TGCGCCAGCAGCTCCACAGGGGGCTTTGAGCAGTTCTTC.